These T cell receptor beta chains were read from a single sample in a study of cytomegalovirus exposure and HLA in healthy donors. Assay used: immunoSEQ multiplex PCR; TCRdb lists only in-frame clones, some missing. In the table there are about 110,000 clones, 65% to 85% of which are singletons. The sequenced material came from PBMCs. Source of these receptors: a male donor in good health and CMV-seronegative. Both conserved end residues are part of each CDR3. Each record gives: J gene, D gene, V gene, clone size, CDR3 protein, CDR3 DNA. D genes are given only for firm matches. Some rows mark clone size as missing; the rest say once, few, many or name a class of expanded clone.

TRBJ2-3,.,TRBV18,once,CASYLREDTDTQYF,TGTGCCAGCTATCTCCGGGAAGACACAGATACGCAGTATTTT
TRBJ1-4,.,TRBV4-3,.,CASSQDPWTAKGEKLFF,TGCGCCAGCAGCCAAGACCCCTGGACAGCCAAAGGGGAAAAACTGTTTTTT
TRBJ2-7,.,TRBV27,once,CASSPGLTLYEQYF,TGTGCCAGCAGCCCGGGACTTACTTTATACGAGCAGTACTTC
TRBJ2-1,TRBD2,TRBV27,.,CASIPRLAGENEQFF,TGTGCCAGCATCCCCCGACTAGCGGGAGAAAATGAGCAGTTCTTC
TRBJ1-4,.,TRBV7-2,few,CASSFAGSTTNEKLFF,TGTGCCAGCAGCTTTGCGGGCAGCACAACTAATGAAAAACTGTTTTTT
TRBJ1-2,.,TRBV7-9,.,CASSLARGRGGYGYTF,TGTGCCAGCAGCTTAGCGCGCGGGAGAGGAGGGTATGGCTACACCTTC
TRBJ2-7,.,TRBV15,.,CATSIIERASYEQYF,TGTGCCACCAGCATCATCGAGCGAGCCTCCTACGAGCAGTACTTC
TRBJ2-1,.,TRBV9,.,CASSSGTHRGEQFF,TGTGCCAGCAGCTCCGGGACTCATAGGGGTGAGCAGTTCTTC
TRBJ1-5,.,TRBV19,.,CASRVKQAAPQHF,TGTGCCAGTAGGGTAAAACAGGCAGCCCCCCAGCATTTT
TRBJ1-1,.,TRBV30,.,CAWSRSGFTEAFF,TGTGCCTGGAGCAGATCAGGGTTCACTGAAGCTTTCTTT
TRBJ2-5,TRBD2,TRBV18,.,CASSPTSGIGQETQYF,TGTGCCAGCTCACCGACTAGCGGGATAGGGCAAGAGACCCAGTACTTC
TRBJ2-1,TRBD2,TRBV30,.,CAWSVELAGELYNEQFF,TGTGCCTGGAGTGTGGAACTAGCGGGAGAGCTCTACAATGAGCAGTTCTTC
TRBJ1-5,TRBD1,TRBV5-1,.,CASSQTGPDQPQHF,TGCGCCAGCAGCCAGACAGGGCCGGATCAGCCCCAGCATTTT
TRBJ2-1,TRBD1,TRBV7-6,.,CASSSPGQGAYNEQFF,TGTGCCAGCAGCTCCCCAGGACAGGGGGCCTACAATGAGCAGTTCTTC
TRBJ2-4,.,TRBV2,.,CASRATGFLQNIQYF,TGTGCCAGCAGAGCGACAGGCTTTCTTCAAAACATTCAGTACTTC
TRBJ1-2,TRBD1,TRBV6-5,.,CASSSGQGSYGYTF,TGTGCCAGCAGTTCTGGACAGGGGAGCTATGGCTACACCTTC
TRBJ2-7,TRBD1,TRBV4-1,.,CASSSQDRGPYEQYF,TGCGCCAGCAGCTCCCAGGACAGGGGACCCTACGAGCAGTACTTC
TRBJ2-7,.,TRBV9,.,CASSVGSPGLYEQYF,TGTGCCAGCAGCGTAGGAAGCCCCGGTCTCTACGAGCAGTACTTC
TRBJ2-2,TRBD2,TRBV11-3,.,CASSLAGLGVPGELFF,TGTGCCAGCAGCTTAGCGGGACTAGGTGTACCCGGGGAGCTGTTTTTT
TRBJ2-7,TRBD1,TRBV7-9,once,CASSYPLRDRGGDEQYF,TGTGCCAGCAGCTATCCGCTGAGGGACAGGGGAGGCGACGAGCAGTACTTC
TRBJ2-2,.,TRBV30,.,CAWSPRTINTGELFF,TGTGCCTGGAGTCCCCGGACTATAAACACCGGGGAGCTGTTTTTT
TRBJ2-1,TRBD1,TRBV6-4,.,CASSDESQGAGSYNEQFF,TGTGCCAGCAGTGACGAATCCCAGGGGGCTGGCTCCTACAATGAGCAGTTCTTC
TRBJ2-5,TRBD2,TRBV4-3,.,CASSQAPLTSGRGETQYF,TGCGCCAGCAGCCAAGCCCCCCTGACTAGCGGGAGAGGGGAGACCCAGTACTTC
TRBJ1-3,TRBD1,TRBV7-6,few,CASSLDPGQTGNTIYF,TGTGCCAGCAGCTTAGATCCGGGACAGACGGGAAACACCATATATTTT
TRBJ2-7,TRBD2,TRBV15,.,CATSRDLIGLAGEYEQYF,TGTGCCACCAGCAGAGATTTGATCGGCCTAGCGGGAGAATACGAGCAGTACTTC
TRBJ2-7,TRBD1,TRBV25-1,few,CASSGSGNRGLAQYF,TGTGCCAGCAGTGGCTCCGGAAACAGGGGGCTTGCGCAGTACTTC
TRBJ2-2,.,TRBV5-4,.,CASSLVRENTGELFF,TGTGCCAGCAGCTTGGTGAGGGAGAACACCGGGGAGCTGTTTTTT
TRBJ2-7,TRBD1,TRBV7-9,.,CASSSHRFTGGRHEQYF,TGTGCCAGCAGCTCTCACCGATTCACAGGGGGCAGGCACGAGCAGTACTTC
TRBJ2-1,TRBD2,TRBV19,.,CASSNYGRAFNEQFF,TGTGCCAGTAGTAACTACGGGAGGGCCTTTAATGAGCAGTTCTTC
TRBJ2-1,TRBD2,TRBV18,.,CASSPASGRYNEQFF,TGTGCCAGCTCACCGGCTAGCGGGCGTTACAATGAGCAGTTCTTC
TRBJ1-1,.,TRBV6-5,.,CASSVSGVVEAFF,TGTGCCAGCAGTGTATCCGGGGTGGTGGAAGCTTTCTTT
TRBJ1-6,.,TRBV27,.,CASSPTLQPKGTNSPLHF,TGTGCCAGCAGCCCGACCTTACAGCCCAAGGGGACAAATTCACCCCTCCACTTT
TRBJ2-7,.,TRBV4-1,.,CASSQSPGLHSYEQYF,TGCGCCAGCAGCCAATCTCCGGGACTCCATTCCTACGAGCAGTACTTC
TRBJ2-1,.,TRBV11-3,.,CASSLRGGQISYNEQFF,TGTGCCAGCAGCTTACGGGGGGGACAGATCTCCTACAATGAGCAGTTCTTC
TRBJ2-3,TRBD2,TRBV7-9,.,CASSPQLADTDTQYF,TGTGCCAGCAGCCCCCAGCTAGCGGACACAGATACGCAGTATTTT
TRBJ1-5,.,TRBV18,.,CASSMSGDRNQPQHF,TGTGCCAGCTCAATGTCGGGAGACAGAAATCAGCCCCAGCATTTT
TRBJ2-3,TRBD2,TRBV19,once,CASSPKGLAGGADTQYF,TGTGCCAGTAGTCCCAAAGGCCTAGCGGGGGGGGCAGATACGCAGTATTTT